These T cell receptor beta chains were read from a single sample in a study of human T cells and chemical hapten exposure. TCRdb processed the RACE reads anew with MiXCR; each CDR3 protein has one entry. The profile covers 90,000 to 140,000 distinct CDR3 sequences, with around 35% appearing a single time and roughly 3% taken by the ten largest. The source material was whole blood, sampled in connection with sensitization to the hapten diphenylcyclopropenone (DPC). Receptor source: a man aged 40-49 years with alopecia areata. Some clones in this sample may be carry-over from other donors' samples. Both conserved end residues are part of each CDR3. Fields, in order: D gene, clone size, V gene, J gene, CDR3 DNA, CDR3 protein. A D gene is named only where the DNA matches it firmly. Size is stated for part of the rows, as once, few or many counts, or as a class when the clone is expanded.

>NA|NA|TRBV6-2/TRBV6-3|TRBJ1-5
TGTGCCACCCGGCACGGGGATCAGCCCCAGCATTTT
CATRHGDQPQHF
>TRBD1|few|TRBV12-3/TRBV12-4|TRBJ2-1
TGTGCCAGCAGAAAGACAGGGAGAGGGCTCAGGCCCTACAATGAGCAGTTCTTC
CASRKTGRGLRPYNEQFF
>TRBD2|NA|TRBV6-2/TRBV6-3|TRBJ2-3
TGTGCCAGCAGTTACCCCTTTACTAGCGGGGTCACAGATACGCAGTATTTT
CASSYPFTSGVTDTQYF
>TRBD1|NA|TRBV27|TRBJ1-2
TGTGCCAGCAGTGGGAGAGACAGGGTCTATGGCTACACCTTC
CASSGRDRVYGYTF
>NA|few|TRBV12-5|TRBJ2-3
TGTGCTAGTGGTTTGGTGGAGCAGTATTTT
CASGLVEQYF
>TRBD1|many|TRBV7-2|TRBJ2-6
TGTGCCAGCAGCTTAGCGACAGGGGCCATTAAGAGCTCTGGGGCCAACGTCCTGACTTTC
CASSLATGAIKSSGANVLTF
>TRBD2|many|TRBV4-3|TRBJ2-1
TGCGCCAGCAGCCAAGACTCCGGGACTAGGGGTTACAATGAGCAGTTCTTC
CASSQDSGTRGYNEQFF
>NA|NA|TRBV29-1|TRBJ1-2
TGCAGCGTTGAAATTGACAGGCGCTATGGCTACACCTTC
CSVEIDRRYGYTF
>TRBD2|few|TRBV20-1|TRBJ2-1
TGCAGTGCTGCGATAGCGGGAGCGTGGAATGAGCAGTTCTTC
CSAAIAGAWNEQFF
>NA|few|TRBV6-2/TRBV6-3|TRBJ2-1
TGTGCCAGCAGTTCGACAGGCAATGAGCAGTTCTTC
CASSSTGNEQFF
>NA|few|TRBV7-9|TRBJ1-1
TGTGCCAGCAGCTTACAACAAGAAAACACTGAAGCTTTCTTT
CASSLQQENTEAFF
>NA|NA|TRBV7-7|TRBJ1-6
TGTGCTAGCAGCTCCCGTCGGGGACCCCGGAGGGATTCACCCCTCCACTTT
CASSSRRGPRRDSPLHF
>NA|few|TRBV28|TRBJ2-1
TGTGCCAGCAGTACGAACCAGGCAGTTGGTACAGCTGAGCAGTTCTTC
CASSTNQAVGTAEQFF
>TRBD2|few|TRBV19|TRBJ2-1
TGTGCCAGTTTGGGTAATACTAGCGGGAGGCCCCTTCCCTACAATGAGCAGTTCTTC
CASLGNTSGRPLPYNEQFF
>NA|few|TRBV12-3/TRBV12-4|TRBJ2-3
TGTGCCAGCAGTCAACCCCGGACTGAGCACAGTACGCAGTATTTT
CASSQPRTEHSTQYF
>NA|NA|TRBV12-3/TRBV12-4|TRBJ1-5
TGTGCCAGCAGCCTAATGAACGATCAGCCCCAGCATTTT
CASSLMNDQPQHF
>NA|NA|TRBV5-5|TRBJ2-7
TGTGCCAGCAGCTTGAATACTGACTCTAGCTACGAGCAGTACTTC
CASSLNTDSSYEQYF
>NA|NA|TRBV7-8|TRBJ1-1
TGTGCCAGCAGCTCGGGAGGGGTGAAGGCCACTGAAGCTTTCTTT
CASSSGGVKATEAFF
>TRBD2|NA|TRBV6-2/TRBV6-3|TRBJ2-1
TGTGCCAGCAAGGCTAGCGGGAGGAATGAGCAGTTCTTC
CASKASGRNEQFF
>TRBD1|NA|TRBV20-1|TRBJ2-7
TGCAGTGCTAAGACAGGGGGGATGTACGAGCAGTACTTC
CSAKTGGMYEQYF
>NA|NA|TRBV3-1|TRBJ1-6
TGTGCCAGCAGCCAAACAGCGCTAAGGGGGAATTCACCCCTCCACTTT
CASSQTALRGNSPLHF
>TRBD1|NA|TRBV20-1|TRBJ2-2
TGCAGTGCTAGATCGACAGGGGTGGACGGGGAGCTGTTTTTT
CSARSTGVDGELFF
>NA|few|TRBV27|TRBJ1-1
TGTGCCAGCAGTTTATCAAGGGTTGGCACTGAAGCTTTCTTT
CASSLSRVGTEAFF
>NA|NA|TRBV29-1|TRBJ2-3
TGCAGCGTTGGAAGGGACGGAGATACGCAGTATTTT
CSVGRDGDTQYF
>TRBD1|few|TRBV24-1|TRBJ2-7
TGTGCCACCAGTGATTGGGGACAGGGGGGAATCTACGAGCAGTACTTC
CATSDWGQGGIYEQYF
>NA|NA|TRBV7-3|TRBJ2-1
TGTGCCAGCAGCTCAGGGACTTACAATGAGCAGTTCTTC
CASSSGTYNEQFF
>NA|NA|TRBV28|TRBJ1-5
TGTGCCAGCAGTTTAAGGGGGAGCCGCAATCAGCCCCAGCATTTT
CASSLRGSRNQPQHF
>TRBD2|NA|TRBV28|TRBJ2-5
TGTGCCAGCAGGGGGGGGTTAGTCGCCCAAGAGACCCAGTACTTC
CASRGGLVAQETQYF
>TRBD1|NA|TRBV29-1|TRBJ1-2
TGCAGCGCCGAGAGACAGGGGGAGACTAACTATGGCTACACCTTC
CSAERQGETNYGYTF
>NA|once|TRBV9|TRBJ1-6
TGTGCCAGCAGCGATGACACAGGGTCCTATAATTCACCCCTCCACTTT
CASSDDTGSYNSPLHF
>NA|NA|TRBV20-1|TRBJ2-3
TGCAGTGCCTCTTCTCAGGGATATGGCACAGATACGCAGTATTTT
CSASSQGYGTDTQYF
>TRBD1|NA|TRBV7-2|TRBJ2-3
TGTGCCAGCAGCTTGGTTGGGGGACAGGGGGCAGATACGCAGTATTTT
CASSLVGGQGADTQYF
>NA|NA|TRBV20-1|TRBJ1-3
TGCAGTGCTAGGAGGGAGGTCGCTGGAAACACCATATATTTT
CSARREVAGNTIYF
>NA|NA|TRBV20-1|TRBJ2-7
TGCAGTGCTAGTTTTGGGACAACCTACGAGCAGTACTTC
CSASFGTTYEQYF
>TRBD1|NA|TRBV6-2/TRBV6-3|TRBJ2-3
TGTGCCAGCTTTAAGACAGGGGCCCTCACAGATACGCAGTATTTT
CASFKTGALTDTQYF
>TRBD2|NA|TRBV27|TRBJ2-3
TGTGCCAGCAGTTCCGAAGGGACTAGCGGGAGGGCAGATACGCAGTATTTT
CASSSEGTSGRADTQYF
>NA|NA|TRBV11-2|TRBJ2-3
TGTGCCAGCAGCTATACGCTGCTAGGGGGGTTGACAGATACGCAGTATTTT
CASSYTLLGGLTDTQYF
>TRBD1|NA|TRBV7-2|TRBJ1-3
TGTGCCAGCAGCCCCGGACAGGGGCCCTTAAACACCATATATTTT
CASSPGQGPLNTIYF
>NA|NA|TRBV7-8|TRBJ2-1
TGTGCCAGCAGCTTAGATTCGCCTGAGCAGTTCTTC
CASSLDSPEQFF
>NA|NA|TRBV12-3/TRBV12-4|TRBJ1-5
TGTGCCAGCAGGGGACAAAATCAGCCCCAGCATTTT
CASRGQNQPQHF